This TCR beta chain was retrieved from a study of post-analysis software for immune sequencing data. As for the study in general: Relapsing-remitting, secondary progressive and progressive-relapsing forms made up the multiple sclerosis disease courses.

Incorporated into the TCR beta cDNA libraries were unique molecular identifiers, which served to reduce PCR and sequencing biases. Each batch of roughly 0.9 to 11 million T cells produced roughly 500,000 cDNA molecules. TCRdb reprocessed the PCR reads via MiXCR and lists one record per CDR3 protein. Found here are hundreds of thousands of distinct CDR3 sequences, roughly 45% of them singletons; the top ten hold 9% to 13%. This clonotype was observed a handful of times. Antigen: not known. The CDR3 is 17 amino acids. Germline CDR1 is LGHDT and CDR2 is YNNKEL (reference sequence). Study-wide points: F measure showed strong co-clustering of same-batch samples. Normalized Chao1 diversity was significantly lower in multiple sclerosis patients than in controls. Higher frequency in patients than in controls was seen for a handful of TRBV segments, with TRBV5-6, TRBV5-1 and TRBV20-1 among them.

The TCR originated in a girl between 10 and 17 years old with multiple sclerosis. The rearrangement joins TRBV3-1 to TRBJ2-4; 10 bases map to TRBD1. The DNA end is more similar to TRBJ2-7, so the J call may be wrong. Sequences were obtained from blood. The CDR3 loop reads CASSQRTGGFSIYEQYF. CDR3 in DNA: TGTGCCAGCAGCCAACGGACAGGGGGTTTTTCGATATACGAGCAGTACTTC.